This T cell receptor (beta chain) was retrieved from a study of identical twins. Whole-study results and caveats: One should note that invariant MAIT and iNKT cells could partly confound zero-insertion analyses.

This clonotype was seen a few times. Its antigen is as yet unknown. From the 5' RACE reads, TCRdb called clonotypes with MiXCR, one entry per CDR3 protein. In the table there are around 340,000 distinct CDR3 sequences, roughly 12% of which are singletons. These data also formed part of another study, on yellow fever vaccine responses in identical twins.

The sample comprised CD8+ T cells sorted from blood. The sequence was obtained from a young woman in good health.

The CDR3 loop is CASSQLAGDVDEQYF. The DNA for the CDR3 is TGCGCCAGCAGCCAATTAGCGGGAGACGTCGACGAGCAGTACTTC. The rearrangement links TRBV4-1 to TRBJ2-7; 9 bases map to TRBD2. CDR3 length: 15 residues. With V trimmed by 2 bases and J by 5 bases, 7 bases remained unmatched. Germline lookup yields CDR1 MGHRA and CDR2 YSYEKL.